This TCR beta chain stems from a study of T cell repertoires in aging, cancer and after chemotherapy. Study-wide results and caveats: Untreated cancer patients had significantly lower blood TCR diversity than age-matched healthy donors. In healthy donors, age-related TCR diversity loss mainly reflected lost richness. No conclusions about immunological memory after chemotherapy can be drawn from the repertoire data. In each cancer cohort, median generation probability increased across chemotherapy, suggesting thymic output rebounded.

This clonotype was seen a single time. Its antigen remains unidentified. Amplification of TCR beta used genomic DNA extracted from peripheral blood. The germline V gene has CDR1 SGDLS and CDR2 YYNGEE. The CDR3 extends over 15 amino acids. V shed 3 bases and J shed 5 bases, with 14 bases lying between them. Rearranged V-D-J TRB sequences were amplified with a mixed TRB-A/B primer pool. TCRdb used MiXCR to reprocess the multiplex PCR reads, holding one entry per CDR3 protein. The table lists 5,000 or so distinct CDR3 sequences, around 30% of them singletons. The specimen sequenced was blood. The TCR was taken from a human donor in good health. The V call is TRBV9, the J call TRBJ2-2; D unclear. The CDR3 is CASSADWARTGELFF. The CDR3, as DNA: TGTGCCAGCAGCGCCGACTGGGCCAGGACCGGGGAGCTGTTTTTT. The full variable domain, rest sourced from reference TRBV9 and TRBJ2-2, is DSGVTQTPKHLITATGQRVTLRCSPRSGDLSVYWYQQSLDQGLQFLIQYYNGEERAKGNILERFSAQQFPDLHSELNLSSLELGDSALYFCASSADWARTGELFFGEGSRLTVL.